Reported below is one T cell receptor (beta chain). This clonotype was found many times. Its antigen is not yet known. No clone much larger than this one lies a single base away; base qualities are absent. Amplification of TCR beta CDR3 regions was carried out from RNA transcripts. A first-round RT-PCR of the TCR CDR3 used the HTBI primer set with the Qiagen OneStep RT-PCR kit. The libraries were constructed in a second round of multiplex PCR and then size-selected and purified. Sequencing of the libraries was done on an Illumina HiSeq2000 using paired-end 100 bp reads. The paper's processing steps were these. SOAPnuke was used to process the raw data, with reads discarded if the reads contained adapters or uncalled bases, had a mean Phred below 15, or lacked an exact constant-primer or identifier match. High-quality paired reads were merged using COPE v1.2.5, and each unique nucleotide sequence was defined as a clonotype. Clonotypes were aligned to IMGT TRBV, TRBD and TRBJ reference segments using MiTCR v1.1. The analysis was restricted to V-J combinations with a frequency above 0.0001, which together covered 98% to 99.2% of the repertoires. The TCS score was defined as the ratio of F50 (clonal expansion) to E x V (chaos), calculated using BLOSUM62-based TCRdist between CDR3 peptides within each V-J. Welch's t-statistics and random forest reduced roughly 540 V-J features to 13, which were used in a naive Bayes classifier (R e1071). The similarity between thyroid and blood repertoires was quantified using the Morisita-Horn index. In TCRdb, the public reads were trimmed at Q25 with fastp and aligned with MiXCR, with productive beta chains retained. Entries are consolidated by CDR3 protein sequence, retaining the most common genes and DNA. TCRdb's processing, not the authors' own work, is the source of the V and J calls. The sample table lists fewer than 650,000 distinct CDR3 sequences, about 15% of them with a count of one. 4.3% of the sample lies in the top ten.

The CDR1 and CDR2 encoded by the germline V gene are MDHEN and SYDVKM. V and J are trimmed by 3 bases and 3 bases, and the gene matches miss 7 bases of the junction. The CDR3 goes from the cysteine to the phenylalanine over 15 residues. The entry retains the CDR3 DNA only, 45 bases that are in frame from base 1. The data were obtained in a study of T cells in Graves' hyperthyroidism and ophthalmopathy (dated by TCRdb to about 2019). Concerning the study at large: Peripheral blood samples were taken at initial diagnosis, before any treatment was given. The 80 to 100 discovery patients were randomly divided into training and test sets at a 7:3 ratio. Once sampling was done, hyperthyroidism patients were given methimazole at a starting dose of 30 mg daily, whereas ophthalmopathy patients were given high-dose intravenous methylprednisolone. A discovery cohort of around 100 patients, about 40 with Graves' ophthalmopathy and roughly 59 with stable Graves' hyperthyroidism, was used to find distinguishing TCR V-J signatures. Whether ophthalmopathy could be predicted prospectively was tested in an independent validation cohort made up of approximately 19 hyperthyroidism patients plus 17 patients who later progressed to ophthalmopathy. The paper describes TCR Vbeta CDR3 sequencing of more than 120 peripheral blood samples, made up of 40 to 45 ophthalmopathy patients, 70 to 80 hyperthyroidism patients and some 17 progressor patients. Thyroid tissue and blood T-cell repertoires from roughly six Graves' hyperthyroidism patients were also compared in the study. What the research found in general, with its limitations: No statistical method was used to fix the sample size in advance, and group allocation was not hidden from the investigators. In validation, the model predicted progression to ophthalmopathy with over 60% sensitivity and 72% to 75% specificity, a median of about 6 months before onset. In cross-validation, a model built on a 13 V-J signature told ophthalmopathy apart from stable hyperthyroidism with approximately 90% sensitivity and approximately 81% specificity, and in testing the same model reached 80%/75%. Most expanded thyroid clonotypes (frequency above 0.001) were also detected in blood, suggesting blood repertoires may reflect thyroid immune responses.

Ophthalmopathy patients had moderately to severely active disease, Clinical Activity Score of at least 3, NOSPECS grade of at least 4, and duration under 3 months. Any patient with an uncontrolled infection, another autoimmune disease, pregnancy or lactation was excluded. Diagnoses were established on the basis of clinical symptoms, serum thyroxine and TRAb, thyroid ultrasound, and orbital computed tomography. PBMCs were isolated from 8 to 10 ml of fresh peripheral blood by Ficoll-Paque density gradient centrifugation. Trizol reagent was used to extract total RNA, and RNA quality was then checked on an Agilent 2100 Bioanalyzer.

The rearrangement joined TRBV28 to TRBJ2-5, with 7 bases matching TRBD1. The TCR comes from a woman aged 40-49 years with Graves' ophthalmopathy. Sample: blood. The CDR3 in this case is CASSFLTGREETQYF. The DNA sequence follows: TGTGCCAGCAGTTTCTTGACAGGGAGAGAAGAGACCCAGTACTTC.